Listed below are T cell receptor beta chains from one sample, sequenced in a study of blood T cell repertoires in COVID-19. Some clones are missing from TCRdb's copy, which holds only in-frame ones; the method was immunoSEQ multiplex PCR. The sample lists about 250,000 clones, 80% to 95% seen once, with about 0.79% in the top ten. Material: peripheral blood. The receptor set was obtained from a man younger than 40 with COVID-19, enrolled during active disease. The CDR3 runs from the conserved cysteine through the conserved F or W. D genes are given only for firm matches. Not every row has a clone size; where given, it reads once, few, many or a size class.

TRBV4-1	TRBD1	once	TRBJ1-1	CASSQVGQGNTEAFF	TGCGCCAGCAGCCAGGTGGGACAGGGGAACACTGAAGCTTTCTTT
TRBV29-1	-	-	TRBJ2-3	CSAEGGHKGTDTQYF	TGCAGCGCCGAGGGGGGGCATAAGGGAACAGATACGCAGTATTTT
TRBV2	-	-	TRBJ1-5	CASSVGTTQGSPQHF	TGTGCCAGCAGCGTCGGGACAACCCAAGGGTCGCCCCAGCATTTT
TRBV3-1/TRBV3-2	TRBD1	once	TRBJ1-2	CASSQAGTEPGYTF	TGTGCCAGCAGCCAGGCCGGGACAGAGCCTGGCTACACCTTC
TRBV6-6	-	once	TRBJ1-4	CASSYRVGASGEKLFF	TGTGCCAGCAGTTACAGAGTGGGGGCTTCGGGTGAAAAACTGTTTTTT
TRBV10-3	-	-	TRBJ1-2	CAISSGGSFYGYTF	TGTGCCATCAGTAGCGGGGGCTCCTTCTATGGCTACACCTTC
TRBV10-1	-	-	TRBJ2-7	CASSEPQSPYEQYF	TGCGCCAGCAGTGAGCCCCAGTCCCCTTACGAGCAGTACTTC
TRBV5-1	-	-	TRBJ2-1	CASSFWGLTNEQFF	TGCGCCAGCAGCTTCTGGGGCCTAACCAATGAGCAGTTCTTC
TRBV29-1	TRBD1	-	TRBJ1-1	CSVGRQGGTEAFF	TGCAGCGTTGGGCGACAGGGTGGCACTGAAGCTTTCTTT
TRBV15	-	-	TRBJ1-1	CATSRAVWPHGNTEAFF	TGTGCCACCAGCAGGGCGGTATGGCCTCACGGGAACACTGAAGCTTTCTTT
TRBV27	-	-	TRBJ1-2	CASSLIRHGLNYGYTF	TGTGCCAGCAGTTTAATTCGACACGGCCTTAACTATGGCTACACCTTC
TRBV4-1	-	-	TRBJ2-7	CASSQVAGGPYEQYF	TGCGCCAGCAGCCAAGTGGCCGGCGGGCCCTACGAGCAGTACTTC
TRBV30	-	-	TRBJ1-2	CAWRLSNYGYTF	TGTGCCTGGAGGTTGAGTAACTATGGCTACACCTTC
TRBV5-1	TRBD1	-	TRBJ1-6	CASSHTGGLYNSPLHF	TGCGCCAGCAGCCACACAGGGGGCCTTTATAATTCACCCCTCCACTTT
TRBV5-5	-	-	TRBJ1-1	CASSIAGTEAFF	TGTGCCAGCAGCATCGCGGGGACTGAAGCTTTCTTT
TRBV3-1/TRBV3-2	TRBD1	-	TRBJ1-6	CASSQVSWGQYNSPLHF	TGTGCCAGCAGCCAAGTTAGTTGGGGACAGTATAATTCACCCCTCCACTTT
TRBV27	TRBD1	-	TRBJ1-2	CASSRQGAYGYTF	TGTGCCAGCAGCCGACAGGGAGCCTATGGCTACACCTTC
TRBV4-1	-	-	TRBJ1-4	CASSQLGIAREKLFF	TGCGCCAGCAGCCAGCTGGGCATAGCGCGAGAAAAACTGTTTTTT
TRBV19	-	-	TRBJ2-2	CASKFTGPNTGELFF	TGTGCCAGTAAGTTCACAGGGCCAAACACCGGGGAGCTGTTTTTT
TRBV6-4	-	-	TRBJ1-1	CASSGEAGTEAFF	TGTGCCAGCAGTGGTGAGGCTGGCACTGAAGCTTTCTTT
TRBV18	TRBD1	-	TRBJ1-5	CASSPGTGGAYQPQHF	TGTGCCAGCTCACCCGGGACAGGGGGCGCGTATCAGCCCCAGCATTTT
TRBV4-2	TRBD1	few	TRBJ1-6	CASSRDRASPLHF	TGTGCCAGCAGCCGAGACAGGGCTTCACCCCTCCACTTT
TRBV6-5	TRBD1	-	TRBJ1-2	CASSTRQGGGYTF	TGTGCCAGCAGTACCAGACAGGGCGGAGGCTACACCTTC
TRBV19	TRBD1	-	TRBJ1-2	CASSAGQGYGYTF	TGTGCCAGTAGTGCCGGACAGGGCTATGGCTACACCTTC
TRBV19	-	-	TRBJ1-2	CASGASRGNGYTF	TGTGCCAGTGGGGCTTCGCGGGGTAATGGCTACACCTTC
TRBV30	-	-	TRBJ1-5	CAWIADQPQHF	TGTGCCTGGATAGCGGATCAGCCCCAGCATTTT
TRBV7-9	TRBD1	-	TRBJ1-2	CASSPGQRDGYTF	TGTGCCAGCAGCCCGGGACAGCGCGATGGCTACACCTTC
TRBV12-1	-	-	TRBJ1-4	CASSSPGQTNEKLFF	TGTGCCAGCAGCTCTCCGGGACAGACTAATGAAAAACTGTTTTTT
TRBV6-5	-	-	TRBJ2-7	CATFATVDSDEQYF	TGTGCCACCTTCGCGACAGTAGATTCCGACGAGCAGTACTTC
TRBV5-1	-	-	TRBJ2-2	CASSFYSSVPGELFF	TGCGCCAGCAGCTTCTACAGTTCCGTTCCCGGGGAGCTGTTTTTT
TRBV9	TRBD2	-	TRBJ2-7	CASSMGPLAGGYEQYF	TGTGCCAGCAGCATGGGGCCCCTAGCGGGGGGGTACGAGCAGTACTTC
TRBV7-3	-	-	TRBJ2-4	CASSLGGISREGEAKNIQYF	TGTGCCAGCAGCCTCGGGGGAATCTCCCGCGAGGGCGAGGCCAAAAACATTCAGTACTTC
TRBV19	-	-	TRBJ1-2	CASSPGGGRGYGYTF	TGTGCCAGTTCCCCGGGGGGGGGCCGCGGCTATGGCTACACCTTC
TRBV29-1	TRBD1	-	TRBJ2-7	CSVDDGTGGYEQYF	TGCAGCGTTGACGACGGGACAGGGGGCTACGAGCAGTACTTC
TRBV19	TRBD2	-	TRBJ2-1	CASSSGTSGGPYNEQFF	TGTGCCAGTAGTTCCGGGACTAGCGGGGGGCCCTACAATGAGCAGTTCTTC
TRBV4-1	-	-	TRBJ1-5	CASSQGHSNQPQHF	TGCGCCAGCAGCCAAGGTCATAGCAATCAGCCCCAGCATTTT
TRBV24-1	-	-	TRBJ2-5	CATSAPSATGQETQYF	TGTGCCACCAGTGCCCCGTCAGCTACAGGACAAGAGACCCAGTACTTC